This T cell receptor (beta chain) appears in the sequencing data of a study of CD8+ T cells in alopecia areata. The overall study: In an open-label trial, patients got 5 to 10 mg tofacitinib twice daily. Study outcomes and limitations: Affected scalp, especially in alopecia totalis/universalis, had a higher clonality than normal scalp did.

RNA was isolated and reverse transcribed to cDNA, the sequencing template. The assay was immunoSEQ multiplex PCR, and TCRdb's table has in-frame clones only and misses some. The sample lists about 12,000 clones; 61% were seen once. CDR3 length: 15 residues. Germline V gene lookup returns CDR1 SQVTM and CDR2 ANQGSEA. V was clipped by 0 bases and J by 6 bases, with 16 bases between them. To note about this clone: Antigen unknown.

Lesional scalp tissue (obtained by punch biopsy) and peripheral blood were collected from alopecia areata patients. The sequence came from a human donor with alopecia areata. This chain connects TRBV29-1 to TRBJ2-3; D unresolved. Specimen: skin. Written as DNA, the CDR3 is TGCAGCGTTGAAGATAAGAGCAGGTCTGGGGATACGCAGTATTTT. Protein: CSVEDKSRSGDTQYF.